These T cell receptor beta chains were read from a single sample in a study of patients and donors after allogeneic stem cell transplantation. Using its own MiXCR run on the RT-PCR reads, TCRdb lists one record per CDR3 protein. The table lists about 160,000 distinct CDR3 sequences, roughly 22% of them singletons. The sequenced sample was blood, either unsorted or a sorted T cell fraction (not recorded which). These receptors were collected from a human donor who was either an allogeneic HSCT recipient or a stem cell or donor lymphocyte infusion donor (not recorded which). It is not recorded whose cells these are; they may come from a transplant donor. Both conserved end residues are part of each CDR3. A D gene is named only where the DNA matches it firmly. Some rows have no size entry. The others give once, few or many, or a class for an expanded clone.

.	TRBV6-6	TRBJ1-2	.	CASRPDRVNYGYTF	TGTGCCAGCAGACCGGACAGAGTGAACTATGGCTACACCTTC
.	TRBV12-3/TRBV12-4	TRBJ1-5	TRBD1	CASSPSTGGNQPQHF	TGTGCCAGCAGTCCATCGACAGGGGGTAATCAGCCCCAGCATTTT
.	TRBV9	TRBJ2-2	.	CASSVVVGELFF	TGTGCCAGCAGCGTAGTGGTAGGGGAGCTGTTTTTT
many	TRBV20-1	TRBJ1-5	.	CSASLSAGLNQPQHF	TGCAGTGCTAGTCTCTCCGCTGGGTTAAATCAGCCCCAGCATTTT
few	TRBV7-4	TRBJ1-1	.	CASSFQGKTRNTEAFF	TGTGCCAGCAGCTTTCAGGGAAAAACCCGAAACACTGAAGCTTTCTTT
few	TRBV18	TRBJ1-6	TRBD1	CASSPGQVNSPLHF	TGTGCCAGCTCACCAGGACAGGTCAATTCACCCCTCCACTTT
few	TRBV5-6	TRBJ1-2	.	CASSPRGTETNYGYTF	TGTGCCAGCAGCCCGAGGGGGACGGAAACTAACTATGGCTACACCTTC
.	TRBV18	TRBJ2-3	TRBD1	CASSPEGAIDTQYF	TGTGCCAGCTCACCAGAGGGGGCAATAGATACGCAGTATTTT
.	TRBV7-9	TRBJ1-6	TRBD1	CASSTDRASSPLHF	TGTGCCAGCAGCACGGACAGGGCCTCTTCACCCCTCCACTTT
.	TRBV19	TRBJ1-2	.	CASSTETGSYGYTF	TGTGCCAGTAGTACCGAAACAGGGTCCTATGGCTACACCTTC
many	TRBV29-1	TRBJ2-1	.	CSVALLLDNEQFF	TGCAGCGTCGCTCTTTTATTGGACAATGAGCAGTTCTTC
.	TRBV5-1	TRBJ1-4	.	CASSLGVHGQLLFF	TGCGCCAGCAGCTTGGGGGTACATGGACAGTTGCTGTTTTTT
once	TRBV4-3	TRBJ2-7	TRBD2	CASSHYSPAGFYEQYF	TGCGCCAGCAGCCACTATTCTCCAGCGGGATTTTACGAGCAGTACTTC
many	TRBV21-1	TRBJ1-4	.	CASSKAFGTAGEKLFF	TGTGCCAGCAGCAAAGCGTTCGGGACAGCGGGCGAAAAACTGTTTTTT
.	TRBV12-3/TRBV12-4	TRBJ2-1	.	CASSLATMEQFF	TGTGCCAGCAGTTTAGCTACAATGGAGCAGTTCTTC
.	TRBV20-1	TRBJ2-7	.	CSASPGSEQYF	TGCAGTGCTTCCCCGGGAAGTGAGCAGTACTTC
few	TRBV20-1	TRBJ2-1	TRBD2	CSASVGTSGHNEQFF	TGCAGTGCTAGCGTAGGGACTAGCGGGCACAATGAGCAGTTCTTC
.	TRBV20-1	TRBJ2-7	TRBD1	CSARDRGQGFWQYF	TGCAGTGCTAGAGATCGGGGACAGGGCTTTTGGCAGTACTTC
.	TRBV6-6	TRBJ2-7	.	CASSYLQGADVYEQYF	TGTGCCAGCAGTTATCTTCAGGGAGCAGACGTCTACGAGCAGTACTTC
many	TRBV15	TRBJ1-2	TRBD1	CATSIRTGKNYGYTF	TGTGCCACCAGCATCCGGACAGGGAAGAACTATGGCTACACCTTC
few	TRBV12-3/TRBV12-4	TRBJ1-1	.	CASSWANTEAFF	TGTGCCAGCAGTTGGGCAAACACTGAAGCTTTCTTT
few	TRBV29-1	TRBJ2-7	.	CSVLDGSSYEQYF	TGCAGCGTTCTAGACGGGTCCTCCTACGAGCAGTACTTC
few	TRBV29-1	TRBJ2-7	.	CSVAAGEVYEQYF	TGCAGCGTTGCAGCAGGGGAAGTATACGAGCAGTACTTC
.	TRBV10-3	TRBJ1-1	.	CAISGGGVNTEAFF	TGTGCCATCAGCGGGGGAGGAGTAAACACTGAAGCTTTCTTT
.	TRBV18	TRBJ1-1	.	CASSPDGRWGTEAFF	TGTGCCAGCTCCCCTGACGGACGGTGGGGGACTGAAGCTTTCTTT
.	TRBV7-9	TRBJ1-6	TRBD1	CASSLGQGGGNSPLHF	TGTGCCAGCAGCTTAGGACAGGGTGGCGGTAATTCACCCCTCCACTTT
few	TRBV7-2	TRBJ1-1	.	CASSTSRDTEAFF	TGTGCCAGCAGCACCTCAAGGGACACTGAAGCTTTCTTT
.	TRBV12-3/TRBV12-4	TRBJ2-3	.	CASSPINVDTQYF	TGTGCCAGCAGTCCTATTAATGTAGATACGCAGTATTTT
many	TRBV5-1	TRBJ1-2	TRBD1	CASSFGTGNYGGYTF	TGCGCCAGCAGCTTTGGGACAGGGAACTATGGCGGCTACACCTTC
few	TRBV5-1	TRBJ2-3	TRBD2	CASNPTSGTDTQYF	TGCGCCAGCAACCCGACTAGCGGGACAGATACGCAGTATTTT
.	TRBV5-6	TRBJ2-1	.	CASSLVGYNEQFF	TGTGCCAGCAGCTTGGTGGGGTACAATGAGCAGTTCTTC
few	TRBV27	TRBJ2-3	TRBD1	CASSLGQGSSDTQYF	TGTGCCAGCAGTTTGGGACAGGGTAGTTCAGATACGCAGTATTTT
once	TRBV19	TRBJ1-2	TRBD1	CASSITGGPGSYTF	TGTGCCAGTAGTATTACAGGGGGCCCAGGAAGCTACACCTTC
few	TRBV5-1	TRBJ2-3	.	CASSLVWAGVTDTQYF	TGCGCCAGCAGCTTGGTATGGGCAGGGGTTACAGATACGCAGTATTTT
few	TRBV4-2	TRBJ2-2	.	CASSQARMSGELFF	TGTGCCAGCAGCCAGGCCCGCATGTCCGGGGAGCTGTTTTTT